This T cell receptor (beta chain) was captured in a study of PD-L1 blockade in urothelial cancer. The overall study: As for prior chemotherapy regimens, patients had received 0 to 3. Median T cell yield per blood sample was around 130,000 cells.

This CDR3 is built from 13 residues. V was shortened by 5 bases and J by 6 bases, with 12 bases between the two germline ends. Germline CDR1 SNHLY, CDR2 FYNNEI. Indicated time point: pretreatment peripheral blood. This clone was seen a handful of times. Assay used: immunoSEQ multiplex PCR; TCRdb lists only in-frame clones, some missing. Among fewer than 95,000 clones, 80% to 85% were seen once, and the ten largest hold 2% to 2.5%. V gene TRBV2 combines with J gene TRBJ2-3, with a weak D call TRBD2 (5 bases). This specimen consisted of PBMCs, obtained around atezolizumab (anti-PD-L1) treatment. The receptor was derived from a man aged 55 to 70 with urothelial cancer. The CDR3 spells CASSTLTGDTQYF. CDR3 in DNA: TGTGCCAGCAGTACATTGACGGGGGATACGCAGTATTTT.